The 16 T cell receptor beta chains below all came from one sample that was sequenced in a study of blood T cells in healthy people across ages. For the second PCR, which ran for roughly 7 to 11 cycles, a sample-barcoded 5' primer and a J-beta primer mix were used. TCRdb analysed the 5' RACE reads with MiXCR anew, one entry per CDR3 protein. The repertoire holds around 1.5 million distinct CDR3 sequences, with approximately 42% as singletons. The sample consisted of blood. These receptors were obtained from a woman younger than 35 in good health.

The chain carries TRBV6-1 and TRBJ2-1; the D gene is possibly TRBD2 (5 bases). The CDR3 extends over 15 amino acids. V was trimmed by 4 bases and J by 1 base, leaving 11 bases between them. Germline loops: CDR1 MNHNS, CDR2 SASEGT. The CDR3 nucleotides read TGTGCCAGCAGTGTGTCGCGGGTTTCCTACAATGAGCAGTTCTTC. Residues: CASSVSRVSYNEQFF.

This clonotype was picked up a small number of times. The rearrangement uses TRBV7-2 and TRBJ2-1, with D unclear. With 3 bases removed from V and 4 bases from J, the gap between germline ends came to 10 bases. The CDR3 is 14 amino acids. Germline loops: CDR1 SGHTA, CDR2 FQGNSA. This CDR3 reads CASSLNPWYNEQFF. The CDR3 DNA follows: TGTGCCAGCAGCTTGAATCCATGGTACAATGAGCAGTTCTTC. Together with reference TRBV7-2 and TRBJ2-1, the CDR3 gives the full variable domain: GAGVSQSPSNKVTEKGKDVELRCDPISGHTALYWYRQSLGQGLEFLIYFQGNSAPDKSGLPSDRFSAERTGGSVSTLTIQRTQQEDSAVYLCASSLNPWYNEQFFGPGTRLTVL.

This clonotype came up a few times. This chain links TRBV27 with TRBJ2-1, with a weak D call TRBD2 (5 bases). V lost 6 bases and J 8 bases, leaving 17 bases between the germline ends. The germline CDR1 and CDR2 sequences are MNHEY and SMNVEV (reference sequence). The CDR3 loop spans 14 amino acids. CDR3 in DNA: TGTGCCAGCAGCGAGGGCCTACGATCCCATGAGCAGTTCTTC. Translated: CASSEGLRSHEQFF.

To note about this clonotype: Possible read error: a much larger clone is one base away. The chain recombines TRBV29-1 with TRBJ2-7; no clear D gene. The tail of the sequence fits TRBJ2-5 better, so the J call may be wrong. CDR3 size: 14 residues. CDR1 is SQVTM and CDR2 is ANQGSEA in the germline V gene. Here the CDR3 reads CTVEGRLRQETQYF. As DNA, the CDR3 is TGCACCGTTGAAGGGCGCCTCCGCCAAGAGACCCAGTACTTC.

The chain is built from TRBV14 and TRBJ2-1; D gene uncertain. Trimming removed 2 bases at V and 5 bases at J, with 13 bases between. The CDR3 runs to 15 residues. Per germline, CDR1 SGHDN and CDR2 FVKESK. CDR3 residues: CASSQLTAGNNEQFF. For the CDR3, the DNA is TGTGCCAGCAGCCAACTAACGGCAGGTAACAATGAGCAGTTCTTC.

V gene TRBV4-1 combines with J gene TRBJ1-2, with D perhaps matching TRBD1 (5 bases). Germline CDR1 reads MGHRA; CDR2 reads YSYEKL. Trimming took 4 bases from V and 2 from J, leaving 14 bases between them. The CDR3 is 15 residues long. CDR3 DNA sequence: TGCGCCAGCAGCCCTGCTCAGGGAGAAAACTATGGCTACACCTTC. The encoded protein is CASSPAQGENYGYTF.

This clonotype was observed a handful of times. This chain joins TRBV7-9 and TRBJ1-1; 9 bases map to TRBD1. This CDR3 spans 18 amino acids. J lost 0 bases, V lost 0 bases, and 8 bases had no gene match. Germline assignment: CDR1 SEHNR and CDR2 FQNEAQ (reference sequence). The CDR3 bases are TGTGCCAGCAGCTTAGCCGTGGGGACAGGGATAATGAACACTGAAGCTTTCTTT. Translating it yields CASSLAVGTGIMNTEAFF.

The chain links TRBV29-1 to TRBJ2-2, with 13 bases identical to TRBD2. CDR1 and CDR2 (germline): SQVTM, ANQGSEA. The CDR3 consists of 15 residues. With V trimmed by 6 bases and J by 1 base, 2 bases remained unmatched. CDR3 region: CSVGLAGKNTGELFF. CDR3 sequence (DNA): TGCAGCGTGGGACTAGCGGGGAAGAACACCGGGGAGCTGTTTTTT.

The V gene is TRBV20-1, the J gene TRBJ2-3; 8 bases match TRBD2. This CDR3 contains 16 residues. The germline CDR1 and CDR2 sequences are DFQATT and SNEGSKA (reference sequence). J gave up 3 bases and V 1 base, and 9 bases lay outside the gene matches. Written as DNA, the CDR3 is TGCAGTGCTAGAGTCATGGGGCAGCGGGGGACAGATACGCAGTATTTT. This gives the protein CSARVMGQRGTDTQYF.

This chain links TRBV20-1 with TRBJ1-1; 7 positions agree with TRBD1. This CDR3 comprises 18 residues. Germline V gene sequence: CDR1 DFQATT, CDR2 SNEGSKA (reference sequence). Trimming cost V 5 bases and J 8 bases; bases outside gene matches: 26. CDR3 bases: TGCAGTGCTTCTAGATCAGGGGGTAAGCTTCGTAACATCCAGGAAGCTTTCTTT. Protein product: CSASRSGGKLRNIQEAFF.

This sequence joins TRBV20-1 and TRBJ2-7; D is unresolved. V was clipped by 3 bases and J by 10 bases, with 13 bases between them. Germline V gene lookup returns CDR1 DFQATT and CDR2 SNEGSKA (reference sequence). This CDR3 comprises 11 residues. CDR3 amino acids: CSASLRESQYF. The CDR3 coding sequence is TGCAGTGCTAGCCTTCGAGAGAGCCAGTACTTC.

This rearrangement joins TRBV10-3 to TRBJ2-7, with 7 bases matching TRBD2. This CDR3 is built from 15 residues. Germline trimming cut 6 bases from V and 0 bases from J; bases unmatched to any gene: 8. Germline V lookup: CDR1 ENHRY, CDR2 SYGVKD. This chain's CDR3 is CAIRRLADDSYEQYF. The CDR3 DNA sequence: TGTGCCATCAGAAGACTAGCCGATGACTCCTACGAGCAGTACTTC.

Notes on this clonotype: A much larger clone is a single base away; this may be a read error. This chain links TRBV10-3 with TRBJ2-5; 8 bases match TRBD2. Germline assignment: CDR1 ENHRY and CDR2 SYGVKD. CDR3 length: 15 residues. V lost 3 bases, J lost 11 bases, and 14 bases stayed unmatched. Written as DNA, the CDR3 is TGTGCCATCAGTGACGTCGGGAGGGCGGGGAATGAGCAGTACTTC. Protein: CAISDVGRAGNEQYF.

The chain is built from TRBV5-1 and TRBJ2-5, with D possibly TRBD1 on 6 matching bases. Germline CDR1 is SGHRS and CDR2 is YFSETQ. The CDR3 is 14 amino acids. The germline V and J ends were trimmed by 3 bases and 4 bases, with 13 bases remaining between them. The CDR3 region is CASSSYRDGETQYF. CDR3 nucleotides: TGCGCCAGCAGCTCTTACAGGGACGGAGAGACCCAGTACTTC.

This clonotype occurred many times. The V call is TRBV20-1, the J call TRBJ2-5, with D tentatively TRBD1 (6 bases). The CDR3 has 15 residues. V dropped 0 bases and J dropped 2 bases, with 13 bases sitting between them. Germline V lookup: CDR1 DFQATT, CDR2 SNEGSKA (reference sequence). This CDR3 reads CSARDLGTPQETQYF. CDR3 in DNA: TGCAGTGCTAGAGATTTAGGGACACCTCAAGAGACCCAGTACTTC.

There are a few counts of this clonotype. This chain connects TRBV20-1 to TRBJ2-4; possibly TRBD2 for D (6 bases). CDR1 and CDR2 (germline): DFQATT, SNEGSKA (reference sequence). The CDR3 sequence is 13 residues long. The V end lost 6 bases, the J end lost 2 bases, and 11 bases lay between the germline ends. CDR3 loop: CSAHSGTKNIQYF. The CDR3 region has the DNA TGCAGTGCGCATAGCGGAACCAAAAACATTCAGTACTTC.